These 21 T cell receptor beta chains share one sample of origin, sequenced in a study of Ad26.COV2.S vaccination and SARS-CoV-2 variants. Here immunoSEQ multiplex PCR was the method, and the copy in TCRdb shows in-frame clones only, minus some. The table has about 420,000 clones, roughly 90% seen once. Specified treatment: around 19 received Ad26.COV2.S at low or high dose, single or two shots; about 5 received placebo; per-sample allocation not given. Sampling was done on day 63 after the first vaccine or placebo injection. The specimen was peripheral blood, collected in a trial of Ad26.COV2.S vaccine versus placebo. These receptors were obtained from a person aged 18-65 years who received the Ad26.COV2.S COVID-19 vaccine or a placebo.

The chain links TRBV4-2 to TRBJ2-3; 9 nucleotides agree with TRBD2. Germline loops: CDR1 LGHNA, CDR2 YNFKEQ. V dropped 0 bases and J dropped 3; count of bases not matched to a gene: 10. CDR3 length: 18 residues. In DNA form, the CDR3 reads TGTGCCAGCAGCCAAGATCTATTAGCGGGGGATGGTACAGATACGCAGTATTTT. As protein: CASSQDLLAGDGTDTQYF.

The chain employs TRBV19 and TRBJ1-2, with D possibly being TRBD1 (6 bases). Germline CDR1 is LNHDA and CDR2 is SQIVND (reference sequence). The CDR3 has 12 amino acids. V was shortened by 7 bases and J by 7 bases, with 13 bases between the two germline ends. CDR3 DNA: TGTGCCAGTAAGCAGGGGTCGGGTGGCTACACCTTC. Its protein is CASKQGSGGYTF.

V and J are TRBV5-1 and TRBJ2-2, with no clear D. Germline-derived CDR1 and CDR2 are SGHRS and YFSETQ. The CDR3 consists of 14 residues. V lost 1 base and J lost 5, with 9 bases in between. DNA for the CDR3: TGCGCCAGCAGCTTGAGTCCAGAAACCGGGGAGCTGTTTTTT. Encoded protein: CASSLSPETGELFF.

CDR3 in amino acids: CASSRAAPFRGSGANVLTF. DNA for the CDR3: TGCGCCAGCAGCCGAGCGGCCCCGTTCAGGGGGTCTGGGGCCAACGTCCTGACTTTC. The chain uses TRBV4-3 and TRBJ2-6; TRBD1 aligns across 7 bases. The CDR3 is 19 residues long. Germline lookup yields CDR1 LGHNA and CDR2 YSLEER. The V gene end was trimmed by 4 bases and the J gene end by 1 base; junction bases not matched to a gene: 13.

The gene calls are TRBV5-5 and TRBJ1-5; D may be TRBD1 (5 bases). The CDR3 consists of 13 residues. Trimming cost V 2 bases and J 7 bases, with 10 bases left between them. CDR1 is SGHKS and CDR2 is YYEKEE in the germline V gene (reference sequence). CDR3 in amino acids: CASSFGGVQPQHF. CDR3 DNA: TGTGCCAGCAGCTTCGGGGGTGTCCAGCCCCAGCATTTT. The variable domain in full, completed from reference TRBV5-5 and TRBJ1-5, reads DAGVTQSPTHLIKTRGQQVTLRCSPISGHKSVSWYQQVLGQGPQFIFQYYEKEERGRGNFPDRFSARQFPNYSSELNVNALLLGDSALYLCASSFGGVQPQHFGDGTRLSIL.

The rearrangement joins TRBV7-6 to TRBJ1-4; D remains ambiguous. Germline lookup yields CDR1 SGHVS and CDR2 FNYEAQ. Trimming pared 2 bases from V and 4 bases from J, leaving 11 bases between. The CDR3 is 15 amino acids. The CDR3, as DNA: TGTGCCAGCAGCTTACTTGTCGGGTTTAATGAAAAACTGTTTTTT. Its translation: CASSLLVGFNEKLFF.

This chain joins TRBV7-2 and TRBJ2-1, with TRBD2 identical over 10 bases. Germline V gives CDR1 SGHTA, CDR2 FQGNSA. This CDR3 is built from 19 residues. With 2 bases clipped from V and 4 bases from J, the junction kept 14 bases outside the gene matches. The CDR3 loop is CASSLKELAGHYRYNEQFF. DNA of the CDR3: TGTGCCAGCAGCTTAAAGGAACTAGCGGGGCACTACCGTTACAATGAGCAGTTCTTC.

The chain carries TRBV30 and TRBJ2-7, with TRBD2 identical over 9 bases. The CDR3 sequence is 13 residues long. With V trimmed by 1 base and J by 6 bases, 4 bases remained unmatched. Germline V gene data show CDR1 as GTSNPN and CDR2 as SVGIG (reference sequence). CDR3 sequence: CAWSGLAGVEQYF. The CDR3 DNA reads TGTGCCTGGAGTGGTTTAGCGGGGGTCGAGCAGTACTTC.

CDR3 protein: CASSFADSHQPQHF. The CDR3 nucleotides read TGTGCCAGCAGTTTCGCAGACAGCCATCAGCCCCAGCATTTT. This sequence joins TRBV6-2 or TRBV6-3 and TRBJ1-5; tentatively, D is TRBD1 (5 bases). Germline loops: CDR1 MNHEY, CDR2 SVGEGT. V was clipped by 4 bases and J by 5 bases, with 12 bases between them. The CDR3 consists of 14 residues.

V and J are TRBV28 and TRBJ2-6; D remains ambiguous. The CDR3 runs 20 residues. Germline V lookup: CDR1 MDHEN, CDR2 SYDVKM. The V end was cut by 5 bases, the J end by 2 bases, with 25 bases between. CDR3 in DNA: TGTGCCAGCAGTCCGTTCCTCCGGGCCTCCCGAAGGCCTGGGGCCAACGTCCTGACTTTC. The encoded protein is CASSPFLRASRRPGANVLTF.

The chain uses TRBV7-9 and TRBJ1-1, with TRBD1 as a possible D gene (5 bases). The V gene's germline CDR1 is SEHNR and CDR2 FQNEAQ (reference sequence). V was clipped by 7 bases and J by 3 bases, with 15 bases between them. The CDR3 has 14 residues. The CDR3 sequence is CASTRGGEDTEAFF. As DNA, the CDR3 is TGTGCCAGCACTCGTGGGGGGGAGGACACTGAAGCTTTCTTT.

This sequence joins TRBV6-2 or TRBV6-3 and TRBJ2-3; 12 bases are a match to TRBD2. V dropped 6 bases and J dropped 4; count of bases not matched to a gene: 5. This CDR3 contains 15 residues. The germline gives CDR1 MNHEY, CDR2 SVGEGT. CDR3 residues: CASSRLAGGADTQYF. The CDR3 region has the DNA TGTGCCAGCAGCCGCCTAGCGGGGGGGGCAGATACGCAGTATTTT.

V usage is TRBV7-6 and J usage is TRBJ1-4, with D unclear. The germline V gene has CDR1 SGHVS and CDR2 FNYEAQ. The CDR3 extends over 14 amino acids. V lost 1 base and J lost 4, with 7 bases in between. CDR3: CASSLGFDNEKLFF. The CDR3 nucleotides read TGTGCCAGCAGCTTAGGATTCGATAATGAAAAACTGTTTTTT.

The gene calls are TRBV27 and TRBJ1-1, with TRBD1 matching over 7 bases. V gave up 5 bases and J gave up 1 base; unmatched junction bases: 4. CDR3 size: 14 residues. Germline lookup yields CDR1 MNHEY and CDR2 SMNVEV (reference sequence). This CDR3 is CASSVGQRNTEAFF. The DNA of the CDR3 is TGTGCCAGCAGTGTGGGACAGAGGAACACTGAAGCTTTCTTT.

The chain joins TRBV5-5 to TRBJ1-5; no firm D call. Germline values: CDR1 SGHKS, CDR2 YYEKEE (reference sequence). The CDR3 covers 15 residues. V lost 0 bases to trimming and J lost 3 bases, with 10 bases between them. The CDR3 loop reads CASSLVAGDNQPQHF. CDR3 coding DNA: TGTGCCAGCAGCTTGGTAGCAGGCGACAATCAGCCCCAGCATTTT.

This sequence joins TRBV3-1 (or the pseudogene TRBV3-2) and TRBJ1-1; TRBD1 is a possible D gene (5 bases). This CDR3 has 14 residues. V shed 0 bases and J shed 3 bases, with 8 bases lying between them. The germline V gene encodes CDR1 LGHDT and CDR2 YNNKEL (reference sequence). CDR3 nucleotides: TGTGCCAGCAGCCAAGATGGACACTACACTGAAGCTTTCTTT. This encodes CASSQDGHYTEAFF.

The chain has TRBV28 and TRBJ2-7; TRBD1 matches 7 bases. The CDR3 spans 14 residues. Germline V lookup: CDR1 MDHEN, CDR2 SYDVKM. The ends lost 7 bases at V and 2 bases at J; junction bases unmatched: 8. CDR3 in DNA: TGTGCCAGCAAACAGGGGCCCGAACCCTACGAGCAGTACTTC. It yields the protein CASKQGPEPYEQYF.

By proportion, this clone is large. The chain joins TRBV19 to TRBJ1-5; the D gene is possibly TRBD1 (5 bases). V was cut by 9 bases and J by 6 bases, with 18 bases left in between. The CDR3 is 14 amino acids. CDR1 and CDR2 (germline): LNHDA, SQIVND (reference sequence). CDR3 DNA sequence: TGTGCCAGCCAGGTGAGGGGTAGTAGTCAGCCCCAGCATTTT. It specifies CASQVRGSSQPQHF.

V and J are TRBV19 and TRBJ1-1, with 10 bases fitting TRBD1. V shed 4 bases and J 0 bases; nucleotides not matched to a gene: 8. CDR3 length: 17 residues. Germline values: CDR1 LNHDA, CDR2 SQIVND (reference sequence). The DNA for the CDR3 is TGTGCCAGTAGTAACCGGGACAGGGGTTCGATGAACACTGAAGCTTTCTTT. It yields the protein CASSNRDRGSMNTEAFF.

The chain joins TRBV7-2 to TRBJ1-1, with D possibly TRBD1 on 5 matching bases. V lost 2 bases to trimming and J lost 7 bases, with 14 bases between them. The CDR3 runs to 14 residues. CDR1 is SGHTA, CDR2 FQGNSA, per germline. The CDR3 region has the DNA TGTGCCAGCAGCTTATTCGGGGGTTGGGGTGAAGCTTTCTTT. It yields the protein CASSLFGGWGEAFF.

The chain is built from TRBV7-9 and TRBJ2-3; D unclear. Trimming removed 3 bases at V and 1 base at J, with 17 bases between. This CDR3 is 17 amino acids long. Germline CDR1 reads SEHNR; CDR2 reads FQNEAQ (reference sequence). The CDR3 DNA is TGTGCCAGCAGCTTTACGGGTACGGTAGGAGGCACAGATACGCAGTATTTT. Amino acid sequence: CASSFTGTVGGTDTQYF.